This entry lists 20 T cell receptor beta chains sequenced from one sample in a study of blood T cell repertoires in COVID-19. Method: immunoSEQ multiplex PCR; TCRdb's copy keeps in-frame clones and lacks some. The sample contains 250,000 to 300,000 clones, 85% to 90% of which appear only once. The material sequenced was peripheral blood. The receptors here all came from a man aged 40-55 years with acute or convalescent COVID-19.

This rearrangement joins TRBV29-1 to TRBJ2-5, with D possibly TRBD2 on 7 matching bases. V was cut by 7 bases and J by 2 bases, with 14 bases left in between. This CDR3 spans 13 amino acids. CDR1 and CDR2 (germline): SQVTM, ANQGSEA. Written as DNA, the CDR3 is TGCAGCGCTAAGGGGGGGTTTCAAGAGACCCAGTACTTC. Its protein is CSAKGGFQETQYF.

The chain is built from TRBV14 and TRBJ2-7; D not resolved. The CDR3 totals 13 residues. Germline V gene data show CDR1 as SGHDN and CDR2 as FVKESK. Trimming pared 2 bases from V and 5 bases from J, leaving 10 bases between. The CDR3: CASSQYQLDEQYF. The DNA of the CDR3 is TGTGCCAGCAGCCAATATCAGCTAGACGAGCAGTACTTC.

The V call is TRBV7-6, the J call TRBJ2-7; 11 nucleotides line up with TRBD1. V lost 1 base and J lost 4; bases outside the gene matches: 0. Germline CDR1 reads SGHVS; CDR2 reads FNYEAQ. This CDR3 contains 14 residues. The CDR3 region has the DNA TGTGCCAGCAGCTTAGGGGACAGGGGGTACGAGCAGTACTTC. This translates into CASSLGDRGYEQYF. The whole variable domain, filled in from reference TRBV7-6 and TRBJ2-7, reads GAGVSQSPRYKVTKRGQDVALRCDPISGHVSLYWYRQALGQGPEFLTYFNYEAQQDKSGLPNDRFSAERPEGSISTLTIQRTEQRDSAMYRCASSLGDRGYEQYFGPGTRLTVT.

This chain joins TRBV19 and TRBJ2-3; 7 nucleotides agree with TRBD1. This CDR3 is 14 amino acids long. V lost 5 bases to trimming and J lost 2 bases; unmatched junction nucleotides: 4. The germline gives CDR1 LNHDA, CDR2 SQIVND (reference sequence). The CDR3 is CASSLQGFTDTQYF. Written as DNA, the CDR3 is TGTGCCAGTAGTCTACAGGGGTTCACAGATACGCAGTATTTT.

As DNA, the CDR3 is TGTGCCAGCAGCTTACAGAACTCACCCCTCCACTTT. Protein: CASSLQNSPLHF. The chain links TRBV5-4 to TRBJ1-6; D not resolved. This CDR3 comprises 12 residues. Germline V lookup: CDR1 SGHNT, CDR2 YYREEE (reference sequence). V was trimmed by 2 bases and J by 10 bases, leaving 7 bases between them.

The CDR3 nucleotides read TGTGCCAGCAGTCCCTTCGGAAGGGGCTTTAACGAGCAGTACTTC. The encoded protein is CASSPFGRGFNEQYF. The gene calls are TRBV27 and TRBJ2-7; a possible D gene is TRBD1 (5 bases). Trimming took off 5 bases at V and 5 bases at J, with 19 bases between the two ends. The V gene's germline CDR1 is MNHEY and CDR2 SMNVEV (reference sequence). The CDR3 totals 15 residues.

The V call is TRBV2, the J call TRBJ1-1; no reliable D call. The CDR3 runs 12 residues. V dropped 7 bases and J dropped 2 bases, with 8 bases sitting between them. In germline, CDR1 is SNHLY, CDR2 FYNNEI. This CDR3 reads CASNEANTEAFF. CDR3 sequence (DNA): TGTGCCAGCAATGAGGCCAACACTGAAGCTTTCTTT.

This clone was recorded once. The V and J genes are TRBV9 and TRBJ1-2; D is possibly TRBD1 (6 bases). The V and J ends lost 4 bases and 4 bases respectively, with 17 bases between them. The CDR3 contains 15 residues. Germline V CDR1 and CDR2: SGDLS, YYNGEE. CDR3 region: CASSRTQGFVYGYTF. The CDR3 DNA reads TGTGCCAGCAGCCGGACACAGGGTTTTGTCTATGGCTACACCTTC.

CDR3 in DNA: TGTGCCAGCAGTGAACGAGGGGGGGCCGCTACGCAGTATTTT. Its protein is CASSERGGAATQYF. The chain is built from TRBV6-1 and TRBJ2-3; D is possibly TRBD2 (7 bases). V was trimmed by 2 bases and J by 8 bases, leaving 14 bases between them. CDR1 MNHNS and CDR2 SASEGT come from the germline V gene. CDR3 size: 14 residues.

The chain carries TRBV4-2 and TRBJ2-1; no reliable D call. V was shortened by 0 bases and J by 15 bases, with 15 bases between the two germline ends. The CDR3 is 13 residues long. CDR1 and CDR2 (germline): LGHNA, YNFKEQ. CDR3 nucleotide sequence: TGTGCCAGCAGCCAAGATCTTGATCGAGATCTGTTCTTC. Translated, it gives CASSQDLDRDLFF.

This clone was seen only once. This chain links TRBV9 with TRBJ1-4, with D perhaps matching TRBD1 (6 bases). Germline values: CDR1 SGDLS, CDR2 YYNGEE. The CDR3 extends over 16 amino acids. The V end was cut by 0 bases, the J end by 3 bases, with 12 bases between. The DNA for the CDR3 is TGTGCCAGCAGCGTAGCAGGGGCAGTATCTAATGAAAAACTGTTTTTT. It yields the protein CASSVAGAVSNEKLFF.

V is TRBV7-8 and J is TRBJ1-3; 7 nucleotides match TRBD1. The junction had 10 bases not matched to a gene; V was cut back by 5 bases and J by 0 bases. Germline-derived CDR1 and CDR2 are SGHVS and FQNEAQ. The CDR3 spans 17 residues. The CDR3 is CASSPGTVQFSGNTIYF. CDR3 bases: TGTGCCAGCAGCCCTGGGACAGTCCAATTCTCTGGAAACACCATATATTTT. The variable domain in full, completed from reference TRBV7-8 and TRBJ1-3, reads GAGVSQSPRYKVAKRGQDVALRCDPISGHVSLFWYQQALGQGPEFLTYFQNEAQLDKSGLPSDRFFAERPEGSVSTLKIQRTQQEDSAVYLCASSPGTVQFSGNTIYFGEGSWLTVV.

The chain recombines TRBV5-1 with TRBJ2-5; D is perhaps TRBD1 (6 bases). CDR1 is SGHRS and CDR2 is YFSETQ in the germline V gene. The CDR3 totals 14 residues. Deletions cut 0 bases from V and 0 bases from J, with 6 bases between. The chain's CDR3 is CASSLGDNQETQYF. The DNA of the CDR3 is TGCGCCAGCAGCTTGGGGGACAACCAAGAGACCCAGTACTTC.

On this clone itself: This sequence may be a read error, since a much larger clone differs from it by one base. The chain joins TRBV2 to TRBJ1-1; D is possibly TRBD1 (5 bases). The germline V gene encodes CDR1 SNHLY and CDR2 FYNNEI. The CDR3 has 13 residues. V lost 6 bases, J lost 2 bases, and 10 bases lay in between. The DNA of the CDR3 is TGTGCCAGCAGGACAGCCCTTAACACTGAAGCTTTCTTT. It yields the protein CASRTALNTEAFF. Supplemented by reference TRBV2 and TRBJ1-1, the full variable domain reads EPEVTQTPSHQVTQMGQEVILRCVPISNHLYFYWYRQILGQKVEFLVSFYNNEISEKSEIFDDQFSVERPDGSNFTLKIRSTKLEDSAMYFCASRTALNTEAFFGQGTRLTVV.

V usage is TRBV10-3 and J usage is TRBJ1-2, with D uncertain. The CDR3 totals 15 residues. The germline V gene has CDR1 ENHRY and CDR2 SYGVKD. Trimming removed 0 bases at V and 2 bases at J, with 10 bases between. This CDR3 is CAISESEGRNYGYTF. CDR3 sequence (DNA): TGTGCCATCAGTGAGTCCGAAGGCAGGAACTATGGCTACACCTTC.

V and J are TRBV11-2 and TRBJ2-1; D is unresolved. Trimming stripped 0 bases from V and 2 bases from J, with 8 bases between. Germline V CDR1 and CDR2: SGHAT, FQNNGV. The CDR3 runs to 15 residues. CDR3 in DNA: TGTGCCAGCAGCTTAGACTCTGGCACCTACAATGAGCAGTTCTTC. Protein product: CASSLDSGTYNEQFF. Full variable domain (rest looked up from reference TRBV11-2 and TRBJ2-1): EAGVAQSPRYKIIEKRQSVAFWCNPISGHATLYWYQQILGQGPKLLIQFQNNGVVDDSQLPKDRFSAERLKGVDSTLKIQPAKLEDSAVYLCASSLDSGTYNEQFFGPGTRLTVL.

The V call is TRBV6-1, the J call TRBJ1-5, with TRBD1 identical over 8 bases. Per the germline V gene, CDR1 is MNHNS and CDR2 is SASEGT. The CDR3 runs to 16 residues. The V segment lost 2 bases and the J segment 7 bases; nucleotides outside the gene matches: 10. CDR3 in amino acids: CASSERQGSQRQPQHF. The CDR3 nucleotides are TGTGCCAGCAGTGAACGACAGGGGTCCCAGCGACAGCCCCAGCATTTT.

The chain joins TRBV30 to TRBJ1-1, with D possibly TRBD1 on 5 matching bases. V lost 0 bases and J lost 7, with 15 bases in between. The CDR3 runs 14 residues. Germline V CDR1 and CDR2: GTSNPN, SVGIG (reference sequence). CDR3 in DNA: TGTGCCTGGAGTGTAAAAGGGGCTATCAATGAAGCTTTCTTT. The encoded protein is CAWSVKGAINEAFF.

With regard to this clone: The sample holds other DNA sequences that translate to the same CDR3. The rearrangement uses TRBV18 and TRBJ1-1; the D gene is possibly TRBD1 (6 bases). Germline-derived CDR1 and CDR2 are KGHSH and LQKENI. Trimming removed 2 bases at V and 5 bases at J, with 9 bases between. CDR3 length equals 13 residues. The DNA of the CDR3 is TGTGCCAGCTCACCAAGGGGGGGGACTGAAGCTTTCTTT. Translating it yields CASSPRGGTEAFF.

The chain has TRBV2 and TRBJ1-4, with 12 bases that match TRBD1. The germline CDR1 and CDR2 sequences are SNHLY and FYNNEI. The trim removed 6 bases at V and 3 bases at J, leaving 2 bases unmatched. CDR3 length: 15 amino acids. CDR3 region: CASRGTGGSNEKLFF. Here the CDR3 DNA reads TGTGCCAGCAGGGGGACAGGGGGCTCTAATGAAAAACTGTTTTTT.